This T cell receptor beta chain was profiled in a study of T-cell reconstitution after alpha-beta-depleted transplantation in children. TCRbeta library construction was performed incorporating unique molecular identifiers. MiXCR, applied by TCRdb to the PCR reads, yields one record per CDR3 protein. The sample has about 610,000 distinct CDR3 sequences; approximately 10% are singletons. Many counts were recorded for this clonotype. The V gene end was trimmed by 4 bases and the J gene end by 4 bases; junction bases not matched to a gene: 6. The CDR3 is 15 residues long. Germline V lookup: CDR1 MNHEY, CDR2 SVGAGI.

The source material was PBMCs from the stem cell graft donor, sampled from the stem cell graft. The source of this sequence is a human donor who donated a stem cell graft to a child with acute myeloid leukemia. This rearrangement joins TRBV6-5 to TRBJ2-1; the match to TRBD2 covers 8 bases. The CDR3 sequence: CASSSLAEGYNEQFF. The CDR3 DNA follows: TGTGCCAGCAGTTCACTAGCGGAGGGGTACAATGAGCAGTTCTTC.